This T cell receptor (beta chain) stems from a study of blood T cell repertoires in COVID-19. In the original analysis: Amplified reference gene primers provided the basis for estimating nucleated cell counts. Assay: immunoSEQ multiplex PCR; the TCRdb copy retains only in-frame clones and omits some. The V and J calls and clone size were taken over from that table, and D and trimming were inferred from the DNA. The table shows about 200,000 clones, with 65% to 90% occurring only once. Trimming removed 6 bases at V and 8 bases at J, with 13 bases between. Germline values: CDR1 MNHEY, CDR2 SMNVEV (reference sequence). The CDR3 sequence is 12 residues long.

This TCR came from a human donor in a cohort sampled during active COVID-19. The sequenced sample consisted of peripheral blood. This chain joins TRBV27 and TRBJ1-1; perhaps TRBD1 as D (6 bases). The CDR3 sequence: CASRLNRDEAFF. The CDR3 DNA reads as TGTGCCAGCAGGCTTAACAGGGACGAAGCTTTCTTT.